The 31 T cell receptor beta chains reported below all come from one sample, sequenced in a study of CD8+ T cells in alopecia areata. Extraction and reverse transcription of RNA yielded cDNA as the sequencing template. Method: immunoSEQ multiplex PCR; TCRdb's copy keeps in-frame clones and lacks some. The sample lists under 200,000 clones, roughly 60% occurring once. Treatment meaning: oral pan-JAK inhibitor, 5-10 mg twice daily. The sample was CD4+ T cells sorted from blood, taken at week 24, from a patient treated with tofacitinib. The source of these receptors is a human donor with alopecia areata.

This sequence joins TRBV4-1 and TRBJ1-3; D is ambiguous. Germline V gene lookup returns CDR1 MGHRA and CDR2 YSYEKL. The V end was cut by 0 bases, the J end by 2 bases, with 5 bases between. CDR3 length equals 14 residues. The CDR3 DNA follows: TGCGCCAGCAGCCAAGAAGCAGCTGGAAACACCATATATTTT. It encodes CASSQEAAGNTIYF.

This clone was picked up one time. The genes are TRBV25-1 and TRBJ1-3; D is perhaps TRBD1 (5 bases). The CDR3 runs 15 residues. Between the trimmed V and J ends, which lost 1 base and 2 bases, there was a span of 9 bases. Germline CDR1 is MGHDK and CDR2 is SYGVNS. The CDR3 coding sequence is TGTGCCAGCAGTGAATTGGGGCGGGCTGGAAACACCATATATTTT. This codes for CASSELGRAGNTIYF.

The rearrangement links TRBV11-2 to TRBJ2-7; D is perhaps TRBD1 (5 bases). Germline V gives CDR1 SGHAT, CDR2 FQNNGV. Trimming shortened V by 7 bases and J by 5 bases, and 21 bases separated the two germline ends. The CDR3 sequence is 15 residues long. The CDR3 DNA reads TGTGCCAGCACCATCTTACGGCCAGGGCGGAACGAGCAGTACTTC. This codes for CASTILRPGRNEQYF.

J is TRBJ1-2 and V is TRBV30; D is ambiguous. The CDR3 length is 11 residues. CDR1 is GTSNPN, CDR2 SVGIG, per germline (reference sequence). Between the trimmed V and J ends, which lost 3 bases and 6 bases, there was a span of 8 bases. CDR3 amino acids: CAWSPYDGYTF. The CDR3 region has the DNA TGTGCCTGGAGCCCCTACGATGGCTACACCTTC.

The rearrangement links TRBV7-6 to TRBJ2-7; 7 positions agree with TRBD1. V dropped 4 bases and J dropped 2; count of bases not matched to a gene: 2. CDR3 length: 13 amino acids. Looked up from germline, CDR1 is SGHVS and CDR2 is FNYEAQ. CDR3 sequence: CASSWGQTYEQYF. CDR3 nucleotides: TGTGCCAGCAGCTGGGGACAGACCTACGAGCAGTACTTC.

This chain joins TRBV9 and TRBJ1-2; D uncertain. V dropped 0 bases and J dropped 3 bases, with 6 bases sitting between them. This CDR3 spans 13 amino acids. Germline V lookup: CDR1 SGDLS, CDR2 YYNGEE. In DNA form, the CDR3 reads TGTGCCAGCAGCGTAGACCCTGACTATGGCTACACCTTC. Translation: CASSVDPDYGYTF.

This clone was detected a few times. V is TRBV10-3 and J is TRBJ2-5; D is tentatively TRBD1 or TRBD2 (5 bases each). Germline V gene lookup returns CDR1 ENHRY and CDR2 SYGVKD. Deletions cut 7 bases from V and 1 base from J, with 13 bases between. The CDR3 length is 14 residues. The CDR3 DNA sequence: TGTGCCATCAACTCCCGGGGCTTCCAAGAGACCCAGTACTTC. Translation gives CAINSRGFQETQYF.

This sequence joins TRBV25-1 and TRBJ2-7; perhaps TRBD2 as D (7 bases). Trimming removed 4 bases at V and 7 bases at J, with 26 bases between. CDR1 is MGHDK and CDR2 is SYGVNS in the germline V gene. The CDR3 length is 17 residues. The DNA for the CDR3 is TGTGCCAGCAGTGGCTCCAGGGGTGGGCCCGGGGGGAGGGAGCAGTACTTC. This codes for CASSGSRGGPGGREQYF.

The gene calls are TRBV4-1 and TRBJ2-6, with D uncertain. The length of the CDR3 is 14 residues. Trimming shortened V by 4 bases and J by 3 bases, and 7 bases separated the two germline ends. In germline, CDR1 is MGHRA, CDR2 YSYEKL. CDR3 region: CASSRGNGANVLTF. The CDR3 DNA reads as TGCGCCAGCAGCCGCGGCAATGGGGCCAACGTCCTGACTTTC.

The V and J genes are TRBV2 and TRBJ2-3; D is ambiguous. The CDR3 has 10 residues. Between the trimmed V and J ends, which lost 6 bases and 10 bases, there was a span of 8 bases. The V gene's germline CDR1 is SNHLY and CDR2 FYNNEI. The CDR3 DNA reads TGTGCCAGCAGCTTGAATGCGCAGTATTTT. Its translation is CASSLNAQYF.

This clone was recorded only once. This sequence joins TRBV9 and TRBJ2-3, with D possibly TRBD2 on 6 matching bases. CDR3 size: 13 residues. CDR1 SGDLS and CDR2 YYNGEE come from the germline V gene. Trimming pared 7 bases from V and 4 bases from J, leaving 13 bases between. DNA of the CDR3: TGTGCCAGCGGAGAGGAGGGCCCAGATACGCAGTATTTT. It translates to CASGEEGPDTQYF.

This sequence joins TRBV27 and TRBJ2-1; perhaps TRBD2 as D (5 bases). Trimming removed 3 bases from V and 8 bases from J, with 14 bases in between. CDR3 size: 14 residues. CDR1 is MNHEY, CDR2 SMNVEV, per germline (reference sequence). CDR3 bases: TGTGCCAGCAGTTTTCTAACTAGGAACCATGAGCAGTTCTTC. This translates into CASSFLTRNHEQFF.

This clone has only one observation. The chain recombines TRBV6-6 with TRBJ2-7, with D unclear. Between the trimmed V and J ends, which lost 2 bases and 3 bases, there was a span of 5 bases. The CDR3 loop spans 12 amino acids. Per germline, CDR1 MNHNY and CDR2 SVGAGI (reference sequence). The CDR3: CASSYDGYEQYF. CDR3 coding DNA: TGTGCCAGCAGTTACGACGGCTACGAGCAGTACTTC.

This sequence joins TRBV6-5 and TRBJ2-7; TRBD1 might be the D (5 bases). CDR3 length: 13 residues. V was pared by 8 bases and J by 2 bases, with 13 bases between. Germline loops: CDR1 MNHEY, CDR2 SVGAGI. This CDR3 is CASHRLGPYEQYF. In nucleotides, the CDR3 is TGTGCCAGCCACCGACTGGGGCCCTACGAGCAGTACTTC.

The CDR3 sequence: CASSLQGSNQPQHF. The CDR3 DNA reads TGCGCCAGCAGCCTCCAGGGGAGCAATCAGCCCCAGCATTTT. The V call is TRBV4-1, the J call TRBJ1-5; TRBD1 is a possible D gene (6 bases). V shed 4 bases and J shed 1 base, with 8 bases lying between them. CDR1 is MGHRA, CDR2 YSYEKL, per germline. The CDR3 totals 14 residues.

The genes are TRBV2 and TRBJ2-3; 7 bases are a match to TRBD1. The CDR3 extends over 16 amino acids. Unmatched junction bases numbered 10, after V lost 7 bases and J lost 0 bases. Germline V gene data show CDR1 as SNHLY and CDR2 as FYNNEI. The CDR3 loop is CASKTDRAISTDTQYF. The CDR3 DNA sequence: TGTGCCAGCAAAACAGACAGGGCCATTAGCACAGATACGCAGTATTTT. The variable domain in full, completed from reference TRBV2 and TRBJ2-3, reads EPEVTQTPSHQVTQMGQEVILRCVPISNHLYFYWYRQILGQKVEFLVSFYNNEISEKSEIFDDQFSVERPDGSNFTLKIRSTKLEDSAMYFCASKTDRAISTDTQYFGPGTRLTVL.

This sequence joins TRBV27 and TRBJ2-2, with D uncertain. Trimming left V 9 bases short and J 2 bases short, with 10 bases between. Germline CDR1 is MNHEY and CDR2 is SMNVEV (reference sequence). This CDR3 is built from 13 residues. DNA for the CDR3: TGTGCCAGTCGAACAGATAACACCGGGGAGCTGTTTTTT. Its protein product is CASRTDNTGELFF.

The V and J genes are TRBV2 and TRBJ1-2; D not certain. CDR1 SNHLY and CDR2 FYNNEI come from the germline V gene. V was pared by 3 bases and J by 4 bases, with 12 bases between. This CDR3 has 14 amino acids. CDR3 in DNA: TGTGCCAGCAGTGAGGTGGGGAGGGCCTATGGCTACACCTTC. Encoded protein: CASSEVGRAYGYTF.

The J gene is TRBJ2-7, the V gene TRBV7-3; 13 bases are a match to TRBD2. V lost 5 bases to trimming and J lost 3 bases; unmatched junction nucleotides: 4. Germline loops: CDR1 SGHTA, CDR2 FQGTGA. CDR3 length equals 15 residues. As DNA, the CDR3 is TGTGCCAGCAGCCCCGGGACTAGCGGGGTCTACGAGCAGTACTTC. Translation gives CASSPGTSGVYEQYF.

V and J are TRBV7-8 and TRBJ2-5; D may correspond to TRBD1 or TRBD2 (5 bases each). This CDR3 spans 12 amino acids. Germline CDR1 reads SGHVS; CDR2 reads FQNEAQ. Trimming shortened V by 6 bases and J by 5 bases, and 10 bases separated the two germline ends. CDR3 DNA sequence: TGTGCCAGCAGTCCAGGGACCGAGACCCAGTACTTC. Protein sequence: CASSPGTETQYF.

As to this clone: This is likely an artifact of a read error, given a far larger clone one base away. The chain carries TRBV5-6 and TRBJ2-1; 7 positions agree with TRBD1. The CDR3 totals 16 residues. V was pared by 5 bases and J by 5 bases, with 13 bases of the junction left unmatched. Germline V lookup: CDR1 SGHDT, CDR2 YYEEEE. In nucleotides, the CDR3 is TGTGCCAGCAGTCGGTTATTGGTGGGACAGCACAATGAGCAGTTCTTC. Its translation: CASSRLLVGQHNEQFF.

The CDR3 protein is CASSHLIGENIQYF. The CDR3 DNA sequence: TGCGCCAGCAGTCACCTGATAGGGGAAAACATTCAGTACTTC. The rearrangement links TRBV23-1 to TRBJ2-4, with D maybe TRBD1 (5 bases). TRBV23-1 is treated as an ORF (open reading frame) with a function not yet certain. V lost 3 bases and J 5 bases, leaving 11 bases between the germline ends. This CDR3 has 14 amino acids.

V usage is TRBV29-1 and J usage is TRBJ2-2; D gene unclear. Trimming took off 7 bases at V and 0 bases at J, with 15 bases between the two ends. The CDR3 is 15 residues long. Germline CDR1 SQVTM, CDR2 ANQGSEA. CDR3 DNA sequence: TGCAGCGCTCTATCGACGGACGCGAACACCGGGGAGCTGTTTTTT. Its protein product is CSALSTDANTGELFF.

This clone was detected once. The chain links TRBV4-1 to TRBJ1-6; 7 bases agree with TRBD1. The V segment lost 1 base and the J segment 10 bases; nucleotides outside the gene matches: 4. Germline loops: CDR1 MGHRA, CDR2 YSYEKL. This CDR3 is 14 amino acids long. The CDR3 reads CASSQGRGRSPLHF. The CDR3 DNA is TGCGCCAGCAGCCAAGGGAGGGGGCGGTCACCCCTCCACTTT.

The chain recombines TRBV5-6 with TRBJ1-2; D is ambiguous. With 6 bases removed from V and 2 bases from J, the gap between germline ends came to 14 bases. Germline V gene lookup returns CDR1 SGHDT and CDR2 YYEEEE. This CDR3 is built from 14 residues. The CDR3 region is CASTDWTPNYGYTF. The CDR3, as DNA: TGTGCCAGCACTGACTGGACGCCCAACTATGGCTACACCTTC.

The rearrangement joins TRBV23-1 to TRBJ2-7, with 7 bases fitting TRBD1. TRBV23-1 has ORF status, its function being uncertain. J gave up 6 bases and V 4 bases, and 12 bases lay outside the gene matches. This CDR3 has 15 amino acids. The DNA for the CDR3 is TGCGCCAGCAGTCTGAACCGGGACAGTGAAGGCGAGCAGTACTTC. Translation gives CASSLNRDSEGEQYF.

J is TRBJ1-2 and V is TRBV29-1, with D possibly matching TRBD1 (5 bases). The CDR3 consists of 11 residues. Germline CDR1 and CDR2: SQVTM and ANQGSEA. V lost 3 bases, J lost 7 bases, and 9 bases lay in between. The CDR3 DNA follows: TGCAGCGTTGAGGGGGGAGTTGGCTACACCTTC. Translated, it gives CSVEGGVGYTF.

V usage is TRBV29-1 and J usage is TRBJ2-7, with 9 bases that match TRBD1. The CDR3 totals 14 residues. Germline assignment: CDR1 SQVTM and CDR2 ANQGSEA. The trim removed 4 bases at V and 5 bases at J, leaving 9 bases unmatched. In nucleotides, the CDR3 is TGCAGCGTTGTAGACGGGACAGGGTCCGACGAGCAGTACTTC. Its protein product is CSVVDGTGSDEQYF.

The chain is built from TRBV29-1 and TRBJ2-3, with D maybe TRBD2 (5 bases). The CDR3 has 13 residues. Germline CDR1 reads SQVTM; CDR2 reads ANQGSEA. The V end was cut by 1 base, the J end by 4 bases, with 9 bases between. CDR3 in amino acids: CSVEGGRADTQYF. In DNA, the CDR3 is TGCAGCGTTGAAGGCGGGCGGGCAGATACGCAGTATTTT.

The rearrangement joins TRBV5-1 to TRBJ2-1; the D is unclear. CDR1 is SGHRS, CDR2 YFSETQ, per germline. CDR3 length: 13 residues. Trimming left V 5 bases short and J 5 bases short, with 11 bases between. The CDR3 spells CASSIRPNNEQFF. CDR3 DNA sequence: TGCGCCAGCAGTATACGACCCAACAATGAGCAGTTCTTC.

The chain combines TRBV4-1 with TRBJ1-2, with D unresolved. Germline loops: CDR1 MGHRA, CDR2 YSYEKL. With 0 bases removed from V and 4 bases from J, the gap between germline ends came to 15 bases. CDR3 length: 16 amino acids. The chain's CDR3 is CASSQDSRTSTYGYTF. CDR3 coding DNA: TGCGCCAGCAGCCAAGATAGTAGGACCTCTACCTATGGCTACACCTTC.